One sample yielded the 22 T cell receptor beta chains listed below, sequenced in a study of blood T cell repertoires in COVID-19. Using immunoSEQ multiplex PCR, the repertoire was profiled, and TCRdb retains in-frame clones only, with some absent. The data contain roughly 120,000 clones, approximately 92% of them seen just once; the ten biggest clones take up under 35%. The specimen was peripheral blood. The receptor set was obtained from a man in his 70s with active or convalescent COVID-19.

This clone showed up just once. J is TRBJ2-3 and V is TRBV11-1; D is undetermined. This CDR3 has 12 amino acids. Germline lookup yields CDR1 SGHAT and CDR2 FQDESV (reference sequence). V shed 4 bases and J shed 5 bases, with 7 bases lying between them. CDR3 bases: TGTGCCAGCAGCTACGGTAGAGATACGCAGTATTTT. It specifies CASSYGRDTQYF.

The rearrangement links TRBV13 to TRBJ2-3; D possibly corresponds to TRBD1 (6 bases). CDR3 length: 15 amino acids. Trimming shortened V by 0 bases and J by 6 bases, and 13 bases separated the two germline ends. Germline CDR1 PRHDT, CDR2 FYEKMQ (reference sequence). This chain's CDR3 is CASSLGWQGLDTQYF. The CDR3, as DNA: TGTGCCAGCAGCTTAGGATGGCAGGGGTTGGATACGCAGTATTTT.

This rearrangement joins TRBV7-8 to TRBJ2-3, with D perhaps TRBD2 (6 bases). Germline values: CDR1 SGHVS, CDR2 FQNEAQ. This CDR3 region has 15 residues. V was clipped by 5 bases and J by 1 base, with 13 bases between them. The CDR3 DNA follows: TGTGCCAGCAGCCAGAGGGAGGTGGGCACAGATACGCAGTATTTT. The encoded protein is CASSQREVGTDTQYF.

This sequence joins TRBV9 and TRBJ2-1, with TRBD2 identical over 10 bases. Germline V gene data show CDR1 as SGDLS and CDR2 as YYNGEE. J gave up 7 bases and V 1 base, and 8 bases lay outside the gene matches. CDR3 length: 16 amino acids. The CDR3 sequence is CASSVSSGRARNEQFF. CDR3 coding DNA: TGTGCCAGCAGCGTATCGAGCGGGAGGGCCAGGAATGAGCAGTTCTTC.

The rearrangement joins TRBV18 to TRBJ2-1, with 14 nucleotides matching TRBD2. CDR3 length equals 17 residues. The V gene's germline CDR1 is KGHSH and CDR2 LQKENI. V was pared by 0 bases and J by 6 bases, with 4 bases of the junction left unmatched. CDR3 residues: CASSPPTSGRGINEQFF. DNA of the CDR3: TGTGCCAGCTCACCACCGACTAGCGGGAGGGGGATCAATGAGCAGTTCTTC. Filled out from reference TRBV18 and TRBJ2-1, the complete variable domain reads NAGVMQNPRHLVRRRGQEARLRCSPMKGHSHVYWYRQLPEEGLKFMVYLQKENIIDESGMPKERFSAEFPKEGPSILRIQQVVRGDSAAYFCASSPPTSGRGINEQFFGPGTRLTVL.

The V and J genes are TRBV7-2 and TRBJ2-1, with 10 bases lining up with TRBD2. The CDR3 extends over 15 amino acids. V lost 4 bases, J lost 3 bases, and 3 bases stayed unmatched. Germline loops: CDR1 SGHTA, CDR2 FQGNSA. CDR3 loop: CASSSLAGNYNEQFF. The CDR3 coding sequence is TGTGCCAGCAGCTCACTAGCGGGGAACTACAATGAGCAGTTCTTC. Supplemented by reference TRBV7-2 and TRBJ2-1, the full variable domain reads GAGVSQSPSNKVTEKGKDVELRCDPISGHTALYWYRQSLGQGLEFLIYFQGNSAPDKSGLPSDRFSAERTGGSVSTLTIQRTQQEDSAVYLCASSSLAGNYNEQFFGPGTRLTVL.

The chain combines TRBV6-2 or TRBV6-3 with TRBJ2-2; no clear D. Germline V gives CDR1 MNHEY, CDR2 SVGEGT. The CDR3 extends over 12 amino acids. Trimming took off 2 bases at V and 7 bases at J, with 5 bases between the two ends. This CDR3 is CASSYQNGELFF. The CDR3 DNA sequence: TGTGCCAGCAGTTACCAGAACGGGGAGCTGTTTTTT.

V is TRBV9 and J is TRBJ2-3; tentatively, D is TRBD2 (6 bases). The V gene's germline CDR1 is SGDLS and CDR2 YYNGEE. CDR3 length: 16 amino acids. With 1 base removed from V and 2 bases from J, the gap between germline ends came to 14 bases. CDR3 sequence: CASSVTGAEHTDTQYF. The CDR3 DNA reads as TGTGCCAGCAGCGTAACGGGAGCAGAACACACAGATACGCAGTATTTT.

This clone was seen only a few times. The rearrangement joins TRBV2 to TRBJ2-2, with 7 bases matching TRBD2. The V segment lost 6 bases and the J segment 6 bases; nucleotides outside the gene matches: 10. Germline CDR1 is SNHLY and CDR2 is FYNNEI. CDR3 length: 15 amino acids. The DNA of the CDR3 is TGTGCCAGCAGAATAACGATCCGGGGGGCCGGGGAGCTGTTTTTT. This encodes CASRITIRGAGELFF.

The chain uses TRBV7-2 and TRBJ1-2; possible D gene TRBD1, 5 bases. The germline V and J ends were trimmed by 7 bases and 5 bases, with 14 bases remaining between them. CDR1 SGHTA and CDR2 FQGNSA come from the germline V gene. The CDR3 totals 13 residues. The CDR3 DNA reads TGTGCCAGCACCTTGGGGGGAGGTTATGGCTACACCTTC. It yields the protein CASTLGGGYGYTF.

The CDR3 DNA reads as TGTGCCAGCAGTGTCTACCCGGGACAGGGAGACAATGAGCAGTTCTTC. This codes for CASSVYPGQGDNEQFF. V is TRBV27 and J is TRBJ2-1; 9 bases match TRBD1. Per germline, CDR1 MNHEY and CDR2 SMNVEV (reference sequence). CDR3 length equals 16 residues. Trimming cost V 5 bases and J 5 bases; bases outside gene matches: 10.

About this clone itself: One end of the junction varies from germline; a read error may be responsible. The CDR3 sequence: CAISGGGTNPPNAEAFF. For the CDR3, the DNA is TGTGCCATCAGTGGGGGGGGGACCAACCCCCCGAACGCTGAAGCTTTCTTT. The V and J genes are TRBV10-3 and TRBJ1-1; possible D gene TRBD1, 5 bases. Germline CDR1 is ENHRY and CDR2 is SYGVKD. The CDR3 length is 17 residues.

Here the CDR3 DNA reads TGTGCCAGCTCTAGAGACAGGGGTGAGACCCAGTACTTC. Its translation is CASSRDRGETQYF. The chain employs TRBV6-4 and TRBJ2-5; 8 bases map to TRBD1. The CDR3 sequence is 13 residues long. Trimming at V came to 8 bases and at J to 5 bases, leaving 7 bases not matched to a gene. The germline V gene encodes CDR1 MRHNA and CDR2 SNTAGT.

The rearrangement links TRBV30 to TRBJ1-1; possibly TRBD1 for D (6 bases). The CDR3 contains 12 residues. In germline, CDR1 is GTSNPN, CDR2 SVGIG (reference sequence). The V end lost 6 bases, the J end lost 5 bases, and 13 bases lay between the germline ends. CDR3 sequence reads: CACNRDRTEAFF. The CDR3 coding sequence is TGTGCCTGTAACAGGGATCGGACTGAAGCTTTCTTT.

The chain uses TRBV9 and TRBJ2-1; weak D call: TRBD2 (6 bases). Germline-derived CDR1 and CDR2 are SGDLS and YYNGEE. The CDR3 consists of 15 residues. V was shortened by 4 bases and J by 9 bases, with 20 bases between the two germline ends. The CDR3 region has the DNA TGTGCCAGCAGCACGAGCAGTAGCGGCGGCAGTGAGCAGTTCTTC. Amino acid sequence: CASSTSSSGGSEQFF.

The chain carries TRBV6-5 and TRBJ2-7, with TRBD2 matching over 10 bases. The ends lost 5 bases at V and 0 bases at J; junction bases unmatched: 4. The CDR3 extends over 15 amino acids. Germline values: CDR1 MNHEY, CDR2 SVGAGI. As DNA, the CDR3 is TGTGCCAGCAGTCGCGGACTAGCGGTCTCCTACGAGCAGTACTTC. Its protein is CASSRGLAVSYEQYF.

V and J are TRBV7-2 and TRBJ1-1; TRBD1 agrees at 8 bases. CDR1 and CDR2 (germline): SGHTA, FQGNSA. This CDR3 contains 18 residues. J was trimmed by 1 base and V by 5 bases; bases with no gene match: 15. This CDR3 reads CASSLHQTGEARNTEAFF. The CDR3 DNA follows: TGTGCCAGCAGCCTACACCAGACAGGGGAGGCGAGGAACACTGAAGCTTTCTTT. The entire variable domain, with the rest obtained from reference TRBV7-2 and TRBJ1-1, is as follows: GAGVSQSPSNKVTEKGKDVELRCDPISGHTALYWYRQSLGQGLEFLIYFQGNSAPDKSGLPSDRFSAERTGGSVSTLTIQRTQQEDSAVYLCASSLHQTGEARNTEAFFGQGTRLTVV.

V usage is TRBV28 and J usage is TRBJ2-1; 13 nucleotides line up with TRBD2. Germline V gene sequence: CDR1 MDHEN, CDR2 SYDVKM. V gave up 3 bases and J gave up 6 bases; unmatched junction bases: 8. This CDR3 has 17 amino acids. This CDR3 reads CASSLPGTSGNVNEQFF. The CDR3, as DNA: TGTGCCAGCAGTTTGCCTGGGACTAGCGGGAACGTCAATGAGCAGTTCTTC.

CDR3 residues: CASKGGGTSYNEQFF. CDR3 DNA: TGTGCCAGCAAGGGGGGGGGTACATCCTACAATGAGCAGTTCTTC. The rearrangement joins TRBV11-2 to TRBJ2-1; D is possibly TRBD2 (7 bases). V was trimmed by 7 bases and J by 1 base, leaving 14 bases between them. CDR1 and CDR2 (germline): SGHAT, FQNNGV. The CDR3 runs 15 residues.

The rearrangement links TRBV7-2 to TRBJ2-5, with no clear D. Per germline, CDR1 SGHTA and CDR2 FQGNSA. This CDR3 contains 13 residues. V lost 0 bases and J 2 bases, leaving 4 bases between the germline ends. CDR3 sequence: CASSLAQQETQYF. The CDR3 region has the DNA TGTGCCAGCAGCTTAGCACAGCAAGAGACCCAGTACTTC.

J is TRBJ2-1 and V is TRBV7-3; 8 nucleotides agree with TRBD1. From germline, CDR1 is SGHTA and CDR2 FQGTGA. This CDR3 is built from 15 residues. Germline trimming cut 2 bases from V and 2 bases from J; bases unmatched to any gene: 2. CDR3 region: CASSLGRGPYNEQFF. CDR3 DNA sequence: TGTGCCAGCAGCTTAGGCAGGGGGCCCTACAATGAGCAGTTCTTC.

The genes are TRBV23-1 and TRBJ2-1; D is perhaps TRBD2 (6 bases). TRBV23-1 is assigned to the ORF class and has an uncertain function. CDR3 length: 17 amino acids. Trimming pared 2 bases from V and 4 bases from J, leaving 18 bases between. The CDR3 coding sequence is TGCGCCAGCAGTCAAGCTACGGGGCTAGCGCGTTACAATGAGCAGTTCTTC. Protein product: CASSQATGLARYNEQFF.